A selection of T cell receptor beta chains follows, all from one sample in a study of a mutant IDH1 vaccine in newly diagnosed glioma. Using immunoSEQ multiplex PCR, the repertoire was profiled, and TCRdb retains in-frame clones only, with some absent. The sample carries about 68,000 clones, 84% recorded once. These receptors lack a known antigen. Here the sequenced sample was PBMCs, taken from a glioma patient whose treatment included an IDH1 peptide vaccine. The receptors were gathered from a man aged 18 to 29 with glioma. Each CDR3 is given with its conserved first and last residue. A D gene is named only where the DNA matches it firmly. Size is omitted from some rows. Given values are once, few, many or a class for expanded clones.

V gene	J gene	clone size	D gene	CDR3 protein	CDR3 DNA
TRBV9	TRBJ2-3	NA	TRBD2	CASSVGGGRTDTQYF	TGTGCCAGCAGCGTAGGGGGGGGAAGGACAGATACGCAGTATTTT
TRBV7-2	TRBJ2-5	NA	TRBD2	CASSLEGGAAQETQYF	TGTGCCAGCAGCCTCGAGGGAGGGGCGGCACAAGAGACCCAGTACTTC
TRBV13	TRBJ1-1	once	TRBD1	CASSQGADTEAFF	TGTGCCAGCTCCCAGGGGGCGGACACTGAAGCTTTCTTT
TRBV5-1	TRBJ2-2	NA	NA	CASNNIVENTGELFF	TGCGCCAGCAATAACATAGTAGAGAACACCGGGGAGCTGTTTTTT
TRBV18	TRBJ2-5	NA	NA	CASSPGNTNRETQYF	TGTGCCAGCTCACCCGGGAACACTAACCGGGAGACCCAGTACTTC
TRBV6-5	TRBJ2-1	NA	NA	CASSYLRGNNEQFF	TGTGCCAGCAGTTACCTGCGGGGAAACAATGAGCAGTTCTTC
TRBV30	TRBJ1-1	NA	NA	CASSTGQRNTEAFF	TGTGCCAGTAGTACAGGACAGCGAAACACTGAAGCTTTCTTT
TRBV30	TRBJ1-4	NA	TRBD1	CAWSLDRDMLKLFF	TGTGCCTGGAGTCTGGACAGGGATATGTTAAAACTGTTTTTT
TRBV14	TRBJ1-1	NA	NA	CASSEGVIATEAFF	TGTGCCAGCAGCGAAGGGGTAATTGCGACTGAAGCTTTCTTT
TRBV29-1	TRBJ1-2	once	TRBD1	CSVDRGAFNYGYTF	TGCAGCGTTGACAGGGGGGCTTTTAACTATGGCTACACCTTC
TRBV6-6	TRBJ1-4	NA	NA	CASCAMLATNEKLFF	TGTGCCAGTTGCGCGATGCTCGCAACTAATGAAAAACTGTTTTTT
TRBV4-2	TRBJ2-5	NA	NA	CASSPNGLLGETQYF	TGTGCCAGCAGCCCAAACGGGCTCCTGGGAGAGACCCAGTACTTC
TRBV11-2	TRBJ2-7	NA	NA	CASSFGGHEQYF	TGTGCCAGCAGCTTCGGGGGCCACGAGCAGTACTTC
TRBV6-6	TRBJ2-7	once	TRBD1	CASSYTRTGSVYEQYF	TGTGCCAGCAGTTACACCCGGACAGGCTCCGTCTACGAGCAGTACTTC
TRBV19	TRBJ1-1	NA	NA	CASSFMGSRTEAFF	TGTGCCAGTAGTTTTATGGGGTCTAGGACTGAAGCTTTCTTT
TRBV28	TRBJ1-3	NA	NA	CSSLAGNTIYF	TGTTCGTCGTTGGCGGGAAACACCATATATTTT
TRBV7-6	TRBJ2-7	NA	NA	CASSLFSGDEQYF	TGTGCCAGCAGCTTGTTTTCTGGGGACGAGCAGTACTTC
TRBV14	TRBJ2-3	once	NA	CASSQGLYTDTQYF	TGTGCCAGCAGCCAAGGTCTCTACACAGATACGCAGTATTTT
TRBV7-6	TRBJ2-7	NA	NA	CASSLEFGDSYEQYF	TGTGCCAGCAGCTTAGAATTCGGGGACTCCTACGAGCAGTACTTC
TRBV7-9	TRBJ1-5	NA	NA	CASSFPAQPQHF	TGTGCCAGCAGCTTCCCGGCCCAGCCCCAGCATTTT
TRBV15	TRBJ1-4	NA	TRBD1	CATSTPLGQGVEKLFF	TGTGCCACCAGCACGCCGCTGGGACAGGGGGTTGAAAAACTGTTTTTT
TRBV6-5	TRBJ2-2	NA	NA	CASSVRGFTGELFF	TGTGCCAGTTCGGTCCGGGGTTTCACCGGGGAGCTGTTTTTT
TRBV5-1	TRBJ2-2	NA	NA	CASSRNPGELFF	TGCGCCAGCAGCCGGAATCCCGGGGAGCTGTTTTTT
TRBV11-2	TRBJ2-1	NA	NA	CASSLRVDRSYNEQFF	TGTGCCAGCAGCTTGAGAGTCGATCGGTCCTACAATGAGCAGTTCTTC
TRBV19	TRBJ2-7	NA	TRBD1	CASSIRTGSWNEQYF	TGTGCCAGTAGTATCCGGACAGGGTCATGGAACGAGCAGTACTTC
TRBV4-2	TRBJ1-1	NA	NA	CASSQVKDTEAFF	TGTGCCAGCAGCCAAGTAAAGGACACTGAAGCTTTCTTT
TRBV2	TRBJ2-5	NA	TRBD2	CASRSGGEETQYF	TGTGCCAGCAGAAGCGGGGGGGAAGAGACCCAGTACTTC
TRBV9	TRBJ2-7	NA	TRBD2	CASSRGGPTSGAHEQYF	TGTGCCAGCAGCAGAGGGGGCCCGACTAGCGGAGCCCACGAGCAGTACTTC
TRBV5-1	TRBJ1-2	NA	TRBD1	CASSFAGGYGYTF	TGCGCCAGCAGCTTTGCAGGGGGCTATGGCTACACCTTC
TRBV21-1	TRBJ2-6	NA	NA	CASSKGETDSGANVLTF	TGTGCCAGCAGCAAAGGGGAGACAGACTCTGGGGCCAACGTCCTGACTTTC
TRBV9	TRBJ1-4	few	NA	CASSVGWGLTEKLFF	TGTGCCAGCAGCGTAGGGTGGGGGTTGACTGAAAAACTGTTTTTT
TRBV6-1	TRBJ2-7	NA	NA	CASSGGRWAHEQYF	TGTGCCAGCAGTGGGGGGCGATGGGCCCACGAGCAGTACTTC
TRBV7-2	TRBJ1-1	NA	TRBD1	CASSSQGAFEAFF	TGTGCCAGCAGCTCTCAGGGGGCCTTTGAAGCTTTCTTT
TRBV30	TRBJ1-4	NA	NA	CAWSVTGLNEKLFF	TGTGCCTGGAGTGTAACAGGACTTAATGAAAAACTGTTTTTT